The 21 T cell receptor beta chains in this list originate from one sample, sequenced in a study of CXCR3-negative and CXCR3-positive naive CD8 T cells. Their specific antigens are unknown. 5' RACE with UMI labels generated the TRB cDNA libraries. Using the 5' RACE reads, TCRdb records one entry per CDR3 protein without DNA. The sample yields roughly 120,000 distinct CDR3 sequences, of which the top ten take up around 0.54%. Whole-study findings and limits: A higher hydrophobicity marked the TRB CDR3s of CXCR3-positive naive cells versus CXCR3-negative naive cells.

Sequences were obtained from naive CXCR3+ CD8+ T cells from blood. The subset: CD45RO-CCR7+CD27+CD95- naive CD8+ T cells expressing CXCR3 (TNR3+). The receptors shown here come from a human donor in good health. Some clones in this sample may be carry-over from other donors' samples.

V is TRBV11-3 and J is TRBJ2-1; TCRdb outputs TRBD2, but without DNA this stays unchecked. This CDR3 comprises 17 residues. Per germline, CDR1 SGHNT and CDR2 YENEEA. CDR3 sequence reads: CASSSLAGGLAGNEQFF.

The chain joins TRBV19 to TRBJ2-1. CDR1 and CDR2 (germline): LNHDA, SQIVND (reference sequence). This CDR3 has 15 amino acids. The CDR3 sequence is CASRASVHPYNEQFF.

The chain joins TRBV15 to TRBJ2-3. Germline V lookup: CDR1 LNHNV, CDR2 YYDKDF (reference sequence). This CDR3 region has 13 residues. The CDR3 protein is CATSRSRTDTQYF.

This chain joins TRBV15 and TRBJ2-5; checking the TCRdb D call of TRBD1 is not possible without DNA. Germline assignment: CDR1 LNHNV and CDR2 YYDKDF (reference sequence). CDR3 length: 17 residues. CDR3 sequence: CATSKLGGQGVRETQYF.

The rearrangement uses TRBV11-2 and TRBJ2-1; the D call from TCRdb, TRBD2, cannot be confirmed without DNA. The V gene's germline CDR1 is SGHAT and CDR2 FQNNGV. The CDR3 runs to 15 residues. The CDR3 reads CASSLDPAGGNEQFF.

The V and J genes are TRBV7-9 and TRBJ1-1. The CDR3 length is 17 residues. Germline V lookup: CDR1 SEHNR, CDR2 FQNEAQ (reference sequence). The CDR3 loop is CASSLDGLSYSNTEAFF.

This chain links TRBV5-1 with TRBJ2-7; the D call of TRBD2 rests on TCRdb alone, since no DNA is present to check it. This CDR3 contains 14 residues. Looked up from germline, CDR1 is SGHRS and CDR2 is YFSETQ. The CDR3 reads CASKGLAGDYEQYF.

CDR3 loop: CASGQGVTYNSPLHF. The chain couples TRBV12-3 or TRBV12-4 to TRBJ1-6; the TCRdb call, TRBD1, lacks DNA for checking. This CDR3 is 15 amino acids long.

The V and J genes are TRBV29-1 and TRBJ1-5; the TRBD1 assignment by TCRdb is unverifiable without DNA. The CDR3 has 14 residues. Germline CDR1 is SQVTM and CDR2 is ANQGSEA. The CDR3 here is CSASSGGSNQPQHF. The full variable domain, rest sourced from reference TRBV29-1 and TRBJ1-5, is SAVISQKPSRDICQRGTSLTIQCQVDSQVTMMFWYRQQPGQSLTLIATANQGSEATYESGFVIDKFPISRPNLTFSTLTVSNMSPEDSSIYLCSASSGGSNQPQHFGDGTRLSIL.

The genes are TRBV7-9 and TRBJ2-1; lacking DNA, the TRBD1 call made by TCRdb goes unchecked. Per germline, CDR1 SEHNR and CDR2 FQNEAQ (reference sequence). The CDR3 contains 15 residues. The CDR3 protein is CASSPPMGGAGEQFF.

The chain has TRBV28 and TRBJ2-2. The V gene's germline CDR1 is MDHEN and CDR2 SYDVKM. This CDR3 contains 12 residues. The CDR3 spells CASSLRAGELFF.

This chain connects TRBV29-1 to TRBJ1-2; as DNA is missing, the TRBD1 call by TCRdb cannot be tested. This CDR3 has 15 residues. Per germline, CDR1 SQVTM and CDR2 ANQGSEA. The CDR3 sequence is CSVEDPLGYNYGYTF. The full variable domain, completed using reference TRBV29-1 and TRBJ1-2, is SAVISQKPSRDICQRGTSLTIQCQVDSQVTMMFWYRQQPGQSLTLIATANQGSEATYESGFVIDKFPISRPNLTFSTLTVSNMSPEDSSIYLCSVEDPLGYNYGYTFGSGTRLTVV.

J is TRBJ2-3 and V is TRBV7-3; TCRdb picks TRBD2, but there is no DNA to check that call. Germline assignment: CDR1 SGHTA and CDR2 FQGTGA. The length of the CDR3 is 13 residues. CDR3 protein: CASSFDGGDTQYF. Supplemented by reference TRBV7-3 and TRBJ2-3, the full variable domain reads GAGVSQTPSNKVTEKGKYVELRCDPISGHTALYWYRQSLGQGPEFLIYFQGTGAADDSGLPNDRFFAVRPEGSVSTLKIQRTERGDSAVYLCASSFDGGDTQYFGPGTRLTVL.

The V call is TRBV5-1, the J call TRBJ2-7. This CDR3 is 13 amino acids long. Germline V CDR1 and CDR2: SGHRS, YFSETQ. CDR3 loop: CASSWTSGYEQYF.

V is TRBV5-1 and J is TRBJ1-1. Per the germline V gene, CDR1 is SGHRS and CDR2 is YFSETQ. This CDR3 contains 13 residues. CDR3: CASSWGRNTEAFF.

This chain's CDR3 is CASSLSGNTIYF. This rearrangement joins TRBV9 to TRBJ1-3. The CDR3 contains 12 residues. Germline values: CDR1 SGDLS, CDR2 YYNGEE.

V gene TRBV7-9 combines with J gene TRBJ2-1. The CDR3 extends over 16 amino acids. CDR1 and CDR2 (germline): SEHNR, FQNEAQ (reference sequence). The CDR3 loop reads CASSLVTAEFYNEQFF.

The V gene is TRBV19, the J gene TRBJ1-5; TCRdb's D call, TRBD1, is unchecked because there is no DNA. The length of the CDR3 is 14 residues. The germline V gene has CDR1 LNHDA and CDR2 SQIVND (reference sequence). This CDR3 is CASSLLGGAEPQHF.

The gene calls are TRBV28 and TRBJ2-7; TCRdb designates TRBD1, a call that cannot be tested without DNA. Germline-derived CDR1 and CDR2 are MDHEN and SYDVKM. The CDR3 contains 15 residues. This CDR3 is CASSATGTASYEQYF.

J is TRBJ1-1 and V is TRBV4-1; TCRdb selects TRBD1, and the lack of DNA leaves this call unchecked. There are 17 residues in the CDR3. Germline CDR1 reads MGHRA; CDR2 reads YSYEKL. CDR3: CASSQALVDRDNTEAFF.

V and J are TRBV15 and TRBJ2-7; TCRdb reports TRBD1, a call that lacks DNA to check it against. Germline CDR1 is LNHNV and CDR2 is YYDKDF (reference sequence). The CDR3 is 15 residues long. CDR3: CATSRGGGPTYEQYF.